This is a list of T cell receptor beta chains from one sample in a study of T cells in Graves' hyperthyroidism and ophthalmopathy. Each CDR3 protein is one row after TCRdb ran MiXCR on the multiplex PCR reads. The data show some 570,000 distinct CDR3 sequences, 13% to 15% seen once. Sequenced sample: blood. The receptors come from a woman between 18 and 29 years old with Graves' ophthalmopathy. The CDR3 runs from the conserved cysteine through the conserved F or W. A D gene is named only where the DNA matches it firmly. Size tells how often a clone was seen (once, few, many) or the class of an expanded clone, and some rows leave it out.

v_call	d_call	j_call	clone_size	cdr3_aa	cdr3_nt
TRBV9	TRBD1	TRBJ1-1	-	CASSVGEGTAEAFF	TGTGCCAGCAGCGTAGGCGAAGGGACAGCTGAAGCTTTCTTT
TRBV5-1	TRBD2	TRBJ2-7	many	CASSLAASGSPSSYEQYF	TGCGCCAGCAGCTTGGCGGCTAGCGGGAGTCCTTCCTCCTACGAGCAGTACTTC
TRBV12-3/TRBV12-4	-	TRBJ2-2	many	CASSPPDWTARELFF	TGTGCCAGCAGTCCACCGGATTGGACAGCCAGGGAGCTGTTTTTT
TRBV30	-	TRBJ2-1	few	CAWWEKRRPINEQFF	TGTGCCTGGTGGGAAAAGAGACGTCCAATCAACGAGCAGTTCTTC
TRBV12-3/TRBV12-4	-	TRBJ1-5	-	CAGSDPGSNQPQHF	TGTGCCGGCAGTGACCCGGGGAGCAATCAGCCCCAGCATTTT
TRBV6-5	-	TRBJ1-3	few	CASSYSSSVPSGNTIYF	TGTGCCAGCAGTTACTCGTCTTCAGTACCCTCTGGAAACACCATATATTTT
TRBV20-1	-	TRBJ1-6	few	CSVPDGWPGTSPLHF	TGCAGTGTTCCCGATGGGTGGCCAGGGACTTCACCCCTCCACTTT
TRBV5-1	-	TRBJ1-1	many	CASSVVGTEAFF	TGCGCCAGCAGCGTCGTTGGCACTGAAGCTTTCTTT
TRBV11-2	-	TRBJ2-7	many	CASSLDASGGSYEQYF	TGTGCCAGCAGCTTAGATGCGAGTGGTGGCTCCTACGAGCAGTACTTC
TRBV20-1	-	TRBJ2-7	many	CSARALIVPYEQYF	TGCAGTGCTAGGGCCCTCATAGTACCCTACGAGCAGTACTTC
TRBV11-1	-	TRBJ2-7	many	CASSWGTGKTYEQYF	TGTGCCAGCAGCTGGGGAACAGGGAAGACCTACGAGCAGTACTTC
TRBV27	TRBD1	TRBJ1-2	-	CASATGGVGYTF	TGTGCCAGCGCCACAGGGGGCGTTGGCTACACCTTC
TRBV29-1	-	TRBJ2-5	few	CSVEYPAARRETPYF	TGCAGCGTTGAATATCCGGCTGCCAGGAGAGAGACCCCGTACTTC
TRBV30	-	TRBJ1-5	many	CAWNIRNTGNQPQHF	TGTGCCTGGAATATCAGGAACACGGGTAATCAGCCCCAGCATTTT
TRBV28	-	TRBJ1-6	-	CATLAQETGRHSPLHF	TGTGCCACACTAGCACAAGAAACAGGGAGGCATTCACCCCTCCACTTT
TRBV7-2	TRBD1	TRBJ1-2	many	CASSPRQGIDGYTF	TGTGCCAGCAGCCCCCGACAGGGGATCGATGGCTACACCTTC
TRBV12-3/TRBV12-4	TRBD2	TRBJ2-1	many	CASSPRTSGRYYSYNEQFF	TGTGCCAGCAGTCCCCGGACTAGCGGGAGGTACTACTCCTACAATGAGCAGTTCTTC
TRBV3-1	-	TRBJ2-1	many	CASSQDGGNGYNEQFF	TGTGCCAGCAGCCAAGATGGAGGGAACGGCTACAATGAGCAGTTCTTC
TRBV12-3/TRBV12-4	-	TRBJ2-5	many	CASTLGGLETQYF	TGTGCCAGCACCCTTGGAGGGTTAGAGACCCAGTACTTC
TRBV29-1	-	TRBJ1-5	few	CSVEQGSDQPQHF	TGCAGCGTTGAACAGGGGTCGGATCAGCCCCAGCATTTT
TRBV9	-	TRBJ2-3	few	CASKGTPGSTDTQYF	TGTGCCAGCAAAGGAACCCCGGGGTCCACAGATACGCAGTATTTT
TRBV9	-	TRBJ1-2	few	CASSVQGLNHGYTF	TGTGCCAGCAGCGTACAGGGCCTGAACCATGGCTACACCTTC
TRBV25-1	TRBD2	TRBJ2-1	few	CASSPGTSGRGPYNEQFF	TGTGCCAGCAGTCCCGGGACTAGCGGGAGAGGTCCCTACAATGAGCAGTTCTTC
TRBV3-1	-	TRBJ2-2	-	CASSQAWELFF	TGTGCCAGCAGCCAAGCATGGGAGCTGTTTTTT
TRBV27	-	TRBJ2-7	-	CASSAGTPTYEQYF	TGTGCCAGCAGTGCTGGGACTCCAACCTACGAGCAGTACTTC
TRBV28	TRBD1	TRBJ2-7	many	CASSFAGGLYEQYF	TGTGCCAGCAGTTTCGCAGGGGGCCTCTACGAGCAGTACTTC
TRBV24-1	-	TRBJ2-3	few	CATAKYIDTQYF	TGTGCCACCGCCAAGTACATAGATACGCAGTATTTT